This T cell receptor (beta chain) was sequenced for a study of blood T cell repertoires in COVID-19. Data came from immunoSEQ multiplex PCR; TCRdb stores just in-frame clones and leaves some out. The table has some 240,000 clones, around three quarters seen once. CDR1 SGHRS and CDR2 YFSETQ come from the germline V gene. Losses at the gene ends were 0 bases for V and 4 bases for J; bases not matched to a gene: 6. This CDR3 region has 15 residues. The rearrangement links TRBV5-1 to TRBJ1-2, with TRBD1 matching over 7 bases. The receptor comes from a woman in her 70s with acute or convalescent COVID-19. Sequencing was done on a sample of peripheral blood. CDR3 in DNA: TGCGCCAGCAGCTTGGAGGACAGGCCGTCCTATGGCTACACCTTC. This sequence encodes CASSLEDRPSYGYTF.